Listed below are T cell receptor beta chains from one sample, sequenced in a study of cytomegalovirus exposure and HLA in healthy donors. Assay used: immunoSEQ multiplex PCR; TCRdb lists only in-frame clones, some missing. The sample contains about 110,000 clones, roughly 80% of which appear only once. Sequences were obtained from PBMCs. These receptors came from a woman in her thirties or forties in good health and CMV-seropositive. The CDR3 runs from the conserved cysteine through the conserved F or W. Fields, in order: J gene, D gene, V gene, clone size, CDR3 protein, CDR3 DNA. A D gene is named only where the DNA matches it firmly. Clone sizes are given selectively: once, few, many, or a class where the clone is expanded.

TRBJ2-6	TRBD1	TRBV19	-	CASSPQGAGANVLTF	TGTGCCAGTAGCCCGCAGGGGGCTGGGGCCAACGTCCTGACTTTC
TRBJ2-4	-	TRBV10-2	-	CASAGTAYNQYF	TGCGCCAGCGCCGGGACTGCCTACAATCAGTACTTC
TRBJ1-1	-	TRBV4-1	-	CASSQDSYRTDTEAFF	TGCGCCAGCAGCCAAGATTCGTACAGAACCGACACTGAAGCTTTCTTT
TRBJ2-7	TRBD1	TRBV7-2	-	CASSLGGQGREQYF	TGTGCCAGCAGCTTAGGGGGACAGGGGCGCGAGCAGTACTTC
TRBJ1-2	TRBD1	TRBV4-3	-	CASSQDRTGVGYGYTF	TGCGCCAGCAGCCAAGATCGGACAGGGGTAGGCTATGGCTACACCTTC
TRBJ1-4	TRBD1	TRBV28	-	CASHSPGQGNEKLFF	TGTGCCAGCCACAGTCCGGGACAGGGAAATGAAAAACTGTTTTTT
TRBJ1-2	TRBD1	TRBV5-1	-	CASSRDRDEGYTF	TGCGCCAGCAGCCGGGACAGGGATGAGGGCTACACCTTC
TRBJ1-1	-	TRBV7-9	-	CASSLAARVTEAFF	TGTGCCAGCAGCTTAGCGGCCAGGGTGACTGAAGCTTTCTTT
TRBJ2-1	TRBD2	TRBV7-9	-	CASSFPTYSGSSYNEQFF	TGTGCCAGCAGCTTTCCCACTTATAGCGGGAGCTCCTACAATGAGCAGTTCTTC
TRBJ2-5	-	TRBV2	-	CASSDPSGRSGQETQYF	TGTGCCAGCAGTGACCCATCTGGCAGGTCCGGACAAGAGACCCAGTACTTC
TRBJ1-3	TRBD1	TRBV4-2	-	CASSQPRQGSGNTIYF	TGTGCCAGCAGCCAACCTCGACAGGGTTCGGGGAACACCATATATTTT
TRBJ1-4	TRBD1	TRBV5-4	-	CASSQGQGAGEKLFF	TGTGCCAGCAGCCAAGGACAGGGGGCGGGTGAAAAACTGTTTTTT
TRBJ2-2	-	TRBV25-1	-	CASSNLAQGELFF	TGTGCCAGCAGTAATCTAGCCCAGGGGGAGCTGTTTTTT
TRBJ2-1	TRBD1	TRBV10-3	-	CATYTGVSNEQFF	TGTGCCACCTATACAGGGGTCAGCAATGAGCAGTTCTTC
TRBJ2-7	TRBD2	TRBV11-2	-	CASSLLAVFYEQYF	TGTGCCAGCAGCTTACTAGCGGTGTTTTACGAGCAGTACTTC
TRBJ2-7	-	TRBV9	-	CASSVGLSGATYEQYF	TGTGCCAGCAGCGTAGGTCTTTCAGGGGCGACCTACGAGCAGTACTTC
TRBJ2-3	-	TRBV9	-	CASSERGGWTDTQYF	TGTGCCAGCAGCGAAAGGGGGGGTTGGACAGATACGCAGTATTTT
TRBJ2-3	TRBD2	TRBV5-1	-	CASSRLADTDTQYF	TGCGCCAGCAGCCGACTAGCGGACACAGATACGCAGTATTTT
TRBJ2-3	TRBD2	TRBV5-1	-	CASSLGASGKQDTQYF	TGCGCCAGCAGCTTGGGGGCTAGCGGGAAGCAAGATACGCAGTATTTT
TRBJ1-2	-	TRBV4-1	once	CASSQRTAYGYTF	TGCGCCAGCAGCCAACGGACAGCATATGGCTACACCTTC
TRBJ2-1	TRBD1	TRBV10-2	-	CASSEAPGTGKSGEQFF	TGCGCCAGCAGTGAGGCGCCCGGGACAGGGAAATCGGGTGAGCAGTTCTTC
TRBJ2-1	-	TRBV7-9	-	CASSLGRLAKPLSYNEQFF	TGTGCCAGCAGCTTAGGTCGGCTAGCGAAGCCTCTCTCCTACAATGAGCAGTTCTTC
TRBJ2-3	TRBD2	TRBV4-2	-	CASSQETPGLAGDTQYF	TGTGCCAGCAGCCAAGAAACGCCGGGACTAGCGGGGGATACGCAGTATTTT
TRBJ2-7	TRBD1	TRBV18	once	CASSPFTGATYEQYF	TGTGCCAGCTCACCGTTTACAGGGGCAACCTACGAGCAGTACTTC
TRBJ1-4	-	TRBV28	-	CASSWGVNEKLFF	TGTGCCAGCAGTTGGGGGGTTAATGAAAAACTGTTTTTT
TRBJ2-7	-	TRBV21-1	-	CASSTRDSPPYEQYF	TGTGCCAGCAGCACGCGGGACAGCCCTCCCTACGAGCAGTACTTC
TRBJ1-1	TRBD1	TRBV6-1	-	CARGLTGGCEAFF	TGTGCCAGAGGACTCACAGGGGGCTGTGAAGCTTTCTTT
TRBJ1-2	-	TRBV6-6	once	CASSYSPRAGDGYTF	TGTGCCAGCAGTTATAGCCCCCGGGCAGGGGATGGCTACACCTTC
TRBJ1-2	-	TRBV14	-	CASSQLTPAYNYGYTF	TGTGCCAGCAGCCAGCTAACTCCAGCGTATAACTATGGCTACACCTTC
TRBJ2-7	TRBD2	TRBV28	-	CASTALAGWTYEQYF	TGTGCCAGCACCGCCCTAGCGGGATGGACCTACGAGCAGTACTTC
TRBJ1-5	-	TRBV7-9	-	CASSLSGRGNQPQHF	TGTGCCAGCAGCTTATCAGGGAGGGGAAATCAGCCCCAGCATTTT
TRBJ1-2	-	TRBV6-1	-	CASSESRDGGYTF	TGTGCCAGCAGTGAATCGCGGGATGGTGGCTACACCTTC
TRBJ1-2	-	TRBV4-1	-	CASSQDHRGNYGYTF	TGCGCCAGCAGCCAAGATCATAGGGGAAACTATGGCTACACCTTC
TRBJ1-6	-	TRBV18	-	CASSPPGQDNSPLHF	TGTGCCAGCTCACCACCCGGTCAAGATAATTCACCCCTCCACTTT
TRBJ1-1	-	TRBV6-5	-	CASSYSRNTEAFF	TGTGCCAGCAGTTACTCTAGGAACACTGAAGCTTTCTTT
TRBJ1-1	TRBD1	TRBV28	-	CASSPRGQIEAFF	TGTGCCAGCAGTCCTCGGGGACAGATTGAAGCTTTCTTT
TRBJ1-2	-	TRBV5-1	-	CASSFSPRGPSEGYTF	TGCGCCAGCAGCTTTTCCCCCAGGGGACCCTCGGAGGGCTACACCTTC
TRBJ1-1	-	TRBV6-1	-	CASSELWNTEAFF	TGTGCCAGCAGTGAACTTTGGAACACTGAAGCTTTCTTT
TRBJ2-1	TRBD2	TRBV28	-	CASSLWTSGRIGLVYNEQFF	TGTGCCAGCAGTTTATGGACTAGCGGGAGGATTGGACTGGTCTACAATGAGCAGTTCTTC
TRBJ1-5	-	TRBV18	-	CASSLDRIPNQPQHF	TGTGCCAGCTCCCTAGACAGGATCCCCAATCAGCCCCAGCATTTT
TRBJ2-5	TRBD2	TRBV19	-	CASSAGSGRGLETQYF	TGTGCCAGTAGTGCCGGTAGCGGGAGAGGATTGGAGACCCAGTACTTC
TRBJ2-3	TRBD2	TRBV7-2	few	CASSLASTSSTDTQYF	TGTGCCAGCAGCTTAGCCTCGACTAGCAGCACAGATACGCAGTATTTT
TRBJ2-7	TRBD1	TRBV27	-	CASSVYLTGNEQYF	TGTGCCAGCAGTGTATACCTGACAGGGAACGAGCAGTACTTC
TRBJ1-5	-	TRBV2	few	CASSADRSNQPQHF	TGTGCCAGCAGTGCAGACAGAAGCAATCAGCCCCAGCATTTT
TRBJ1-5	-	TRBV7-2	-	CASSQNRVRNQPQHF	TGTGCCAGCAGCCAAAACCGGGTTCGCAATCAGCCCCAGCATTTT
TRBJ2-1	TRBD1	TRBV29-1	-	CSVGYRQGPYNEQFF	TGCAGCGTTGGGTACCGACAGGGGCCCTACAATGAGCAGTTCTTC
TRBJ2-3	TRBD2	TRBV19	few	CASMPWLAGGVTDTQYF	TGTGCCAGTATGCCCTGGCTAGCGGGGGGAGTAACAGATACGCAGTATTTT
TRBJ1-4	TRBD1	TRBV7-9	-	CASSLGGTGIWKLFF	TGTGCCAGCAGCTTAGGGGGGACAGGGATATGGAAACTGTTTTTT
TRBJ2-3	-	TRBV29-1	-	CSVGGGRSTDTQYF	TGCAGCGTTGGAGGTGGTAGGAGCACAGATACGCAGTATTTT
TRBJ2-3	-	TRBV20-1	-	CSGGETDTQYF	TGCAGTGGTGGGGAGACAGATACGCAGTATTTT
TRBJ1-2	TRBD1	TRBV5-1	-	CASSTTTGEGYTF	TGCGCCAGCAGCACTACCACAGGGGAGGGCTACACCTTC
TRBJ2-3	TRBD2	TRBV6-5	-	CASSLLAGSTDTQYF	TGTGCCAGCAGTTTACTAGCGGGCTCCACAGATACGCAGTATTTT
TRBJ2-5	TRBD2	TRBV6-5	-	CASRQAGPLQETQYF	TGTGCCAGCAGGCAAGCGGGGCCCCTTCAAGAGACCCAGTACTTC